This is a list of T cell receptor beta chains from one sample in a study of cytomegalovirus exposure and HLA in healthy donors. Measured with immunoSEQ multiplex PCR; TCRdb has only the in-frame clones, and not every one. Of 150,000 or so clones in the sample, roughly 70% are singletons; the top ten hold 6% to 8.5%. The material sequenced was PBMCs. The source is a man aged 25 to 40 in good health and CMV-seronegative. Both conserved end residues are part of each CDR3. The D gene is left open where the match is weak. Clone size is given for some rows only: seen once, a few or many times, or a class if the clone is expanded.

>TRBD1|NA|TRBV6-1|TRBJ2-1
TGTGCCAGCAGTACGGACAGGGCCGATGAGCAGTTCTTC
CASSTDRADEQFF
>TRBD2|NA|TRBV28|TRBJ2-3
TGTGCCAGCAGTCCCTCCCCGAGCGGGGGGGGCACAGATACGCAGTATTTT
CASSPSPSGGGTDTQYF
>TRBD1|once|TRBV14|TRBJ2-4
TGTGCCAGCAGCCACCGTGGACAGGGGGCATCGAACATTCAGTACTTC
CASSHRGQGASNIQYF
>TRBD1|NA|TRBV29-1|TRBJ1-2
TGCAGCGCAGGGGGGAAGGCCTATGGCTACACCTTC
CSAGGKAYGYTF
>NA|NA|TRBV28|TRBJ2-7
TGTGCCAGCAGATTCTTCGACAGTTACGAGCAGTACTTC
CASRFFDSYEQYF
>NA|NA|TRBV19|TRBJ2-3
TGTGCCAGTAGTGCCGATAGCGGCACAGATACGCAGTATTTT
CASSADSGTDTQYF
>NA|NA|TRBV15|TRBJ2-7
TGTGCCACCAGCAGAGATGGAGCCAGCTCCTACGAGCAGTACTTC
CATSRDGASSYEQYF
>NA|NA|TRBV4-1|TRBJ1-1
TGCGCCAGCAGCTACAGGACTAATGAAGCTTTCTTT
CASSYRTNEAFF
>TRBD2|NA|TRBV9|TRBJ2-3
TGTGCCAGCAGCGTAGGGGCGGGGGGGTTCACAGATACGCAGTATTTT
CASSVGAGGFTDTQYF
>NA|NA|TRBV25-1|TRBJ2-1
TGTGCCAGCAGTGAATTGAGGAAAGAGCAGTTCTTC
CASSELRKEQFF
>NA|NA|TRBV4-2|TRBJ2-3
TGTGCCAGCAGCCCGAGCTTGACGGGGGAAACCACAGATACGCAGTATTTT
CASSPSLTGETTDTQYF
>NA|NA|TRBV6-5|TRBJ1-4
TGTGCCAGCAGTTACTCGGGAGGGGATGAAAAACTGTTTTTT
CASSYSGGDEKLFF
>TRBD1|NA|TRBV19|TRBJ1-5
TGTGCCAGTAGTAAGCTTGGAGGACAGGGCAATCAGCCCCAGCATTTT
CASSKLGGQGNQPQHF
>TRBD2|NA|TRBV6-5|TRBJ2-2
TGTGCCACGGGGAGCGGGAGTAGGATGGGCGGGGAGCTGTTTTTT
CATGSGSRMGGELFF
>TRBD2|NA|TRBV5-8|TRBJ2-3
TGTGCCAGCAGCTTACTCTGGACTAGCGGGAGCACAGATACGCAGTATTTT
CASSLLWTSGSTDTQYF
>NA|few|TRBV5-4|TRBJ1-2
TGTGCCAGCAGCTTGGATGAGTATGGCTACACCTTC
CASSLDEYGYTF
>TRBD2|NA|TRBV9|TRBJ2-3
TGTGCCAGCAGCCCCCTAGCGGGGGTGACAGATACGCAGTATTTT
CASSPLAGVTDTQYF
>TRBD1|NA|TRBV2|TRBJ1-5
TGTGCCAGCAGGGGGACAGGGTCCTTTCAGCCCCAGCATTTT
CASRGTGSFQPQHF
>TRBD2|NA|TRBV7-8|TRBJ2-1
TGTGCCAGCAGCTTACTTAGGAGGGAGGGTGACAATGAGCAGTTCTTC
CASSLLRREGDNEQFF
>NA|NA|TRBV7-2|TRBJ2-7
TGTGCCAGCAGCTTAGCTCTTATCTACGAGCAGTACTTC
CASSLALIYEQYF
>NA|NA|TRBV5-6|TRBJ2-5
TGTGCCAGCAGCCATGGACAAAGGGAGACCCAGTACTTC
CASSHGQRETQYF
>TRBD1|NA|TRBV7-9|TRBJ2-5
TGTGCCAGCAGCTTAGCGCCGGGACAGGGGGGTGAAGAGACCCAGTACTTC
CASSLAPGQGGEETQYF
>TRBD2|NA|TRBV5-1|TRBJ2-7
TGCGCCAGCAGCCCGAGTGGAAGACTAGCGGACCTCTACGAGCAGTACTTC
CASSPSGRLADLYEQYF
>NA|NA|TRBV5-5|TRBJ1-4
TGTGCCAGCAGCTTGGATCCAGTTGAAAAACTGTTTTTT
CASSLDPVEKLFF
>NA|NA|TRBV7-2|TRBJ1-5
TGTGCCAGCAGCTTAGCGCCCGGGGAAAATAGCAATCAGCCCCAGCATTTT
CASSLAPGENSNQPQHF
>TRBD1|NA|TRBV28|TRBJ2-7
TGTGCCAGCAGTTTTCCGGGACAGGGGGCCCACGAGCAGTACTTC
CASSFPGQGAHEQYF
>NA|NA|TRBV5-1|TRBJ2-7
TGCGCCAGCAGCTTGGGAAGGACTACCTACGAGCAGTACTTC
CASSLGRTTYEQYF
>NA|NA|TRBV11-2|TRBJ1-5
TGTGCCAGCAGTTTAGTGGGGGCCAGCAATCAGCCCCAGCATTTT
CASSLVGASNQPQHF
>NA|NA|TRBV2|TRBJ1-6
TGTGCCAGCCGGGGGGATTCACCCCTCCACTTT
CASRGDSPLHF
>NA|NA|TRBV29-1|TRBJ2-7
TGCAGCGTTGTTAGGGGCGGCGAGCAGTACTTC
CSVVRGGEQYF
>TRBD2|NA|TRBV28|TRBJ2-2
TGTGCCGCCCTGAGTCCCACTAGCGTCGGTGCCGGGGAGCTGTTTTTT
CAALSPTSVGAGELFF
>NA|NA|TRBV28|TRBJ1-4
TGTGCCAGCAGTTTATCCCCGCGGGAAAAACTGTTTTTT
CASSLSPREKLFF
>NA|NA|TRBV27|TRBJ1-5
TGTGCCAGCAGTCTGACGGGCCCAGGAGGTCAGCCCCAGCATTTT
CASSLTGPGGQPQHF
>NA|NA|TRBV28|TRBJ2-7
TGTGCCAGCAGTTTGAGTGGGCAGGGCTACGAGCAGTACTTC
CASSLSGQGYEQYF
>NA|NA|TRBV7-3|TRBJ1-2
TGTGCCAGCAGCCCCGGGCGGACCGACTATGGCGGCTACACCTTC
CASSPGRTDYGGYTF
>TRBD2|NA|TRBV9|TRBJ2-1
TGTGCCAGCAGCCCGCCGTCCGGGACTAGCGGGGACCCCAATGAGCAGTTCTTC
CASSPPSGTSGDPNEQFF
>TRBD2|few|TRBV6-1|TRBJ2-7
TGTGCCAGCAGTGACACTAGCGGTAACTACGAGCAGTACTTC
CASSDTSGNYEQYF
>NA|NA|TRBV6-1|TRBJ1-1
TGTGCCAGCAGTCAAGACAGAAACACTGAAGCTTTCTTT
CASSQDRNTEAFF
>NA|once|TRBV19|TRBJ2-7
TGTGCCAGTAGTCGGGTCGCGGGAACCTCCTACGAGCAGTACTTC
CASSRVAGTSYEQYF
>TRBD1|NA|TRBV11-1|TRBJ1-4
TGTGCCAGCAACAGGGGAAGTAATGAAAAACTGTTTTTT
CASNRGSNEKLFF
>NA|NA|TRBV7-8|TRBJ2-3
TGTGCCAGCAGCCTCCAGGGTCACGCGGATACGCAGTATTTT
CASSLQGHADTQYF
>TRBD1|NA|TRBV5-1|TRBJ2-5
TGCGCCAGTTGGGACAGGGCTCCCATGATTGGAGCGAGGGAGACCCAGTACTTC
CASWDRAPMIGARETQYF
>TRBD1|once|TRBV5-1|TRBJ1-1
TGCGCCAGCAGCTTACGAGCTTCCGGGACAGGGGGCTTGAACACTGAAGCTTTCTTT
CASSLRASGTGGLNTEAFF
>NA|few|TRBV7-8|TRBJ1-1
TGTGCCAGCAGCTTTACGGTAGCGAACACTGAAGCTTTCTTT
CASSFTVANTEAFF
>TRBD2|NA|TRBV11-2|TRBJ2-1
TGTGCCAGCAGCCCAGGAAGGGCTAGCGGGAGACGGGGGAATGAGCAGTTCTTC
CASSPGRASGRRGNEQFF
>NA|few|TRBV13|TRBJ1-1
TGTGCCAGCAGCTTATCCGGGGGCACTGAAGCTTTCTTT
CASSLSGGTEAFF
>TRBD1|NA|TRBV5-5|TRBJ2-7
TGTGCCAGCAGCCCTGACAGGGGGCGAAATGACGAGCAGTACTTC
CASSPDRGRNDEQYF
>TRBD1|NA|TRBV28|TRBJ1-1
TGTGCCAGCTGCCCCGGGACAGCCCTGAACACTGAAGCTTTCTTT
CASCPGTALNTEAFF
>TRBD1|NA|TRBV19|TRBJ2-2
TGTGCCAGTGAACCAGGGACAGGATCCGGGGAGCTGTTTTTT
CASEPGTGSGELFF
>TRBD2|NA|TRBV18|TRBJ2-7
TGTGCCAGCTCACCAGGGGGGGACGAGCAGTACTTC
CASSPGGDEQYF
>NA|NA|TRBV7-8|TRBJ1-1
TGTGCCAGCAGCTTTGGCCCCCCGACTGAAGCTTTCTTT
CASSFGPPTEAFF
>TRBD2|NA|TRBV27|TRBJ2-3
TGTGCCAGCAGTCGACGCCTAGCGGGCGCAGTTTCTAGCACAGATACGCAGTATTTT
CASSRRLAGAVSSTDTQYF
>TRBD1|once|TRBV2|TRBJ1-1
TGTGCCAGCGGAAATTACAGGGGGATTGAAGCTTTCTTT
CASGNYRGIEAFF
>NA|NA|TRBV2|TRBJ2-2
TGTGCCAGCAGTGTTAGGGGATCGAACACCGGGGAGCTGTTTTTT
CASSVRGSNTGELFF
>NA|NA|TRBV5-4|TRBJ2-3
TGTGCCAGCAGCTTTGGGGGGGCGATCACAGATACGCAGTATTTT
CASSFGGAITDTQYF
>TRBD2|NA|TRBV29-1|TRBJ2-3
TGCAGCGTTGTTCCGGGGGGACTAGCGGGAACAACCACAGATACGCAGTATTTT
CSVVPGGLAGTTTDTQYF
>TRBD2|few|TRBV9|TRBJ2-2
TGTGCCAGCAGTTCCCGGGGGGGCCCTAGCACCGGGGAGCTGTTTTTT
CASSSRGGPSTGELFF
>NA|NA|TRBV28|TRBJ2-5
TGTGCCAGCAGTTCCGGACTGGGGGCCGTCGACCAGTACTTC
CASSSGLGAVDQYF
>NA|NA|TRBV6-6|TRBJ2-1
TGTGCCAGCACCCACCGGGAGATCGCTTACAATGAGCAGTTCTTC
CASTHREIAYNEQFF